The 18 T cell receptor beta chains below all came from one sample that was sequenced in a study of T cells after yellow fever vaccination. Using its own MiXCR run on the 5' RACE reads, TCRdb lists one record per CDR3 protein. Among about 350,000 distinct CDR3 sequences listed, around a tenth were seen once. The sequences come from PBMCs, collected on the day of the first yellow fever vaccination. The receptors shown here come from a man aged 18 to 30 who received the YFV17D yellow fever vaccine.

This clonotype occurred a few times. The chain carries TRBV9 and TRBJ1-3, with unresolved D. Looked up from germline, CDR1 is SGDLS and CDR2 is YYNGEE. CDR3 size: 13 residues. V lost 0 bases to trimming and J lost 3 bases, with 4 bases between them. CDR3 loop: CASSVVDGNTIYF. The CDR3 DNA reads as TGTGCCAGCAGCGTAGTGGATGGAAACACCATATATTTT.

This clonotype came up a few times. This rearrangement joins TRBV5-6 to TRBJ2-6; 11 bases are a match to TRBD2. The CDR3 runs to 19 residues. CDR1 and CDR2 (germline): SGHDT, YYEEEE. V shed 7 bases, J shed 0 bases, and the junction held 12 bases outside the gene matches. This CDR3 is CASRTSGPILNSGANVLTF. In nucleotides, the CDR3 is TGTGCCAGCCGGACTAGCGGGCCAATTTTGAACTCTGGGGCCAACGTCCTGACTTTC.

This clonotype was observed at least ten times. The chain employs TRBV5-1 and TRBJ2-1; possible D gene TRBD2, 6 bases. This CDR3 has 13 amino acids. Germline CDR1 reads SGHRS; CDR2 reads YFSETQ. V lost 5 bases and J lost 4, with 10 bases in between. The CDR3 DNA reads TGCGCCAGCAGTTGGGACTCTTACAATGAGCAGTTCTTC. This encodes CASSWDSYNEQFF.

This chain joins TRBV7-3 and TRBJ1-1; D ambiguous. CDR3 length: 14 residues. Trimming removed 0 bases from V and 5 bases from J, with 10 bases in between. Looked up from germline, CDR1 is SGHTA and CDR2 is FQGTGA. CDR3 residues: CASSLTAAGTEAFF. CDR3 bases: TGTGCCAGCAGCTTAACGGCCGCGGGGACTGAAGCTTTCTTT.

At least ten counts were recorded for this clonotype. This rearrangement joins TRBV7-2 to TRBJ2-2, with a weak D call TRBD1 (5 bases). The V and J ends lost 3 bases and 6 bases respectively, with 11 bases between them. Germline V CDR1 and CDR2: SGHTA, FQGNSA. CDR3 size: 14 residues. Here the CDR3 reads CASSFRQGSGELFF. The DNA for the CDR3 is TGTGCCAGCAGCTTTAGGCAGGGCTCCGGGGAGCTGTTTTTT.

As regards this clonotype: The germline gene is not matched at one end of the junction; a read error may be the cause. The V call is TRBV4-1, the J call TRBJ2-4; D ambiguous. CDR3 length equals 14 residues. Per the germline V gene, CDR1 is MGHRA and CDR2 is YSYEKL. The CDR3 nucleotides read TGCGCCAGCAGCCAAGATACGTCCAAAAACATTAAGTACTTC. Protein product: CASSQDTSKNIKYF.

The chain has TRBV20-1 and TRBJ2-3; 11 positions agree with TRBD2. Germline values: CDR1 DFQATT, CDR2 SNEGSKA (reference sequence). The CDR3 spans 13 residues. V shed 3 bases, J shed 4 bases, and the junction held 0 bases outside the gene matches. DNA of the CDR3: TGCAGTGCTAGGACTAGCGGGGCAGATACGCAGTATTTT. Residues: CSARTSGADTQYF.

The genes are TRBV5-6 and TRBJ1-2, with D unclear. CDR1 and CDR2 from the germline V gene are SGHDT and YYEEEE. The CDR3 covers 14 residues. The V gene lost 0 bases and the J gene lost 4 bases, with 10 bases spanning the gap. The chain's CDR3 is CASSLARQAYGYTF. The CDR3 bases are TGTGCCAGCAGCTTGGCGAGGCAAGCCTATGGCTACACCTTC.

Only a few counts were recorded for this clonotype. The V and J genes are TRBV29-1 and TRBJ1-3; D unclear. The V gene lost 7 bases and the J gene lost 0 bases, with 13 bases spanning the gap. The CDR3 extends over 14 amino acids. From germline, CDR1 is SQVTM and CDR2 ANQGSEA. CDR3 protein: CSALDPNSGNTIYF. The CDR3 nucleotides are TGCAGCGCCTTGGACCCTAACTCTGGAAACACCATATATTTT.

The J gene is TRBJ2-1, the V gene TRBV4-3; TRBD2 matches at 7 bases. With 0 bases clipped from V and 4 bases from J, the junction kept 9 bases outside the gene matches. Germline lookup yields CDR1 LGHNA and CDR2 YSLEER. The CDR3 totals 17 residues. The CDR3 DNA sequence: TGCGCCAGCAGCCAAGATTTGGGGGGGTCGGGGTACAATGAGCAGTTCTTC. This codes for CASSQDLGGSGYNEQFF.

This sequence joins TRBV11-2 and TRBJ2-2; 7 nucleotides agree with TRBD2. Germline CDR1 and CDR2: SGHAT and FQNNGV. The CDR3 has 16 amino acids. V lost 4 bases, J lost 5 bases, and 10 bases stayed unmatched. In nucleotides, the CDR3 is TGTGCCAGCAGCTCGGGGGGAGGGGTTGGAACCGGGGAGCTGTTTTTT. Its translation is CASSSGGGVGTGELFF.

The chain uses TRBV2 and TRBJ1-1; 9 positions match TRBD1. The V gene end was trimmed by 6 bases and the J gene end by 6 bases; junction bases not matched to a gene: 5. The CDR3 is 13 residues long. From germline, CDR1 is SNHLY and CDR2 FYNNEI. The DNA of the CDR3 is TGTGCCAGCAGAGGACAGGGGTTAGCTGAAGCTTTCTTT. This gives the protein CASRGQGLAEAFF.

The CDR3 nucleotides are TGTGCCAGTAGTCCCCCCGGGCAGGTAGAGGTCCAGACCCAGTACTTC. This gives the protein CASSPPGQVEVQTQYF. The chain joins TRBV19 to TRBJ2-5; no reliable D call. The germline V and J ends were trimmed by 5 bases and 6 bases, with 22 bases remaining between them. Germline assignment: CDR1 LNHDA and CDR2 SQIVND (reference sequence). This CDR3 spans 16 amino acids.

The V call is TRBV11-2, the J call TRBJ1-2; maybe TRBD1 (5 bases). Trimming left V 4 bases short and J 0 bases short, with 21 bases between. Germline V gives CDR1 SGHAT, CDR2 FQNNGV. This CDR3 region has 18 residues. As DNA, the CDR3 is TGTGCCAGCAGCTCCCCATCCTCGGGGCAGGGCTCTAACTATGGCTACACCTTC. Its protein product is CASSSPSSGQGSNYGYTF.

The genes are TRBV6-5 and TRBJ2-5; D is uncertain. With 0 bases removed from V and 2 bases from J, the gap between germline ends came to 10 bases. CDR3 length equals 15 residues. Germline assignment: CDR1 MNHEY and CDR2 SVGAGI. Written as DNA, the CDR3 is TGTGCCAGCAGTTACTCGATCTCTACTCAAGAGACCCAGTACTTC. This encodes CASSYSISTQETQYF.

The sample holds one count of this clonotype. This chain connects TRBV19 to TRBJ1-2; D remains ambiguous. Germline V gene data show CDR1 as LNHDA and CDR2 as SQIVND (reference sequence). This CDR3 region has 11 residues. The germline V and J ends were trimmed by 6 bases and 6 bases, with 8 bases remaining between them. CDR3 in amino acids: CASRRTDGYTF. The CDR3 DNA reads as TGTGCCAGTAGGCGGACTGATGGCTACACCTTC.

In this sample, this clonotype turned up a few times. The chain is built from TRBV29-1 and TRBJ2-7; 12 positions agree with TRBD2. The CDR3 runs to 14 residues. Germline loops: CDR1 SQVTM, CDR2 ANQGSEA. Trimming took 7 bases from V and 1 from J; bases not matched to a gene: 5. As DNA, the CDR3 is TGCAGCGAGGAACTAGCGGGGGGTTCCTACGAGCAGTACGTC. Translating it yields CSEELAGGSYEQYV.

This clonotype was observed a few times. The rearrangement links TRBV11-2 to TRBJ2-1, with a weak D call TRBD2 (5 bases). This CDR3 has 14 residues. Germline CDR1 SGHAT, CDR2 FQNNGV. Trimming took 5 bases from V and 7 from J, leaving 15 bases between them. The CDR3 nucleotides are TGTGCCAGCAGCCCTCCGGGATACCGGAATGAGCAGTTCTTC. It encodes CASSPPGYRNEQFF.